This T cell receptor (beta chain) derives from a study of shared clonotypes between healthy human individuals. The length of the CDR3 is 14 residues. The germline gives CDR1 LGHNA, CDR2 YSLEER. Trimming cost V 5 bases and J 5 bases; bases outside gene matches: 7. Positive CCR7 selection of CD45RO-negative cells yielded the naive CD8 cells, and terminally differentiated effector memory CD45RA+ cells were excluded. Here immunoSEQ multiplex PCR was the method, and the copy in TCRdb shows in-frame clones only, minus some. The table has about 1,900,000 clones, approximately 94% seen once. The sequenced material came from naive CD8+ T cells sorted from blood. This sequence originates from a man between 18 and 35 years old in good health. This rearrangement joins TRBV4-3 to TRBJ2-5, with TRBD1 matching 8 bases. The DNA of the CDR3 is TGCGCCAGCAGCTCTGGACAGGGTCCCGAGACCCAGTACTTC. This sequence encodes CASSSGQGPETQYF.